The clone carrying this T cell receptor beta chain has just one count. Its antigen is undetermined. These data come from a study of cytomegalovirus exposure and HLA in healthy donors. Whole-study findings and limits: Listed as cytomegalovirus-associated were 150 to 200 TCR beta chains.

There are 16 residues in the CDR3. CDR1 and CDR2 (germline): SGHDT, YYEEEE. Trimming took off 3 bases at V and 8 bases at J, with 23 bases between the two ends. Primers for the PCR totalled 60 Vbeta and 13 Jbeta. TCRdb keeps only in-frame clones here, not all; method: immunoSEQ multiplex PCR. The sample lists 220,000 or so clones; about 77% were seen once. The receptor's source is a woman in her thirties in good health and CMV-seronegative. V gene TRBV5-6 combines with J gene TRBJ1-2; D perhaps matches TRBD1 (5 bases). Input material: PBMCs. CDR3 DNA: TGTGCCAGCAGCTCCATGGGAGGGGCGGACTTTAGGGGCTACACCTTC. Protein: CASSSMGGADFRGYTF.